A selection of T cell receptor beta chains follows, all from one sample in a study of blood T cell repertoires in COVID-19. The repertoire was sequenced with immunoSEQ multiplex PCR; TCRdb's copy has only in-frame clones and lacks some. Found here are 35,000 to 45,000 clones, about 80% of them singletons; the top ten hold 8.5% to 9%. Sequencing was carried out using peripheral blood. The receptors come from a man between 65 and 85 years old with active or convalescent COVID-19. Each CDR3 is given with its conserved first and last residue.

CAIRTSQSTDTQYF	14	TRBV10-3	TRBJ2-3
CASSPRDSGNEKLFF	15	TRBV9	TRBJ1-4
CASSVRGLSTDTQYF	15	TRBV9	TRBJ2-3
CATSTSYNEQFF	12	TRBV24-1	TRBJ2-1
CASSSTLRDRGDYSNQPQHF	20	TRBV5-1	TRBJ1-5
CASSPKGTGGKDTQYF	16	TRBV18	TRBJ2-3
CASSMGQRDVYGYTF	15	TRBV19	TRBJ1-2
CASRQGGGLGGNTIYF	16	TRBV7-2	TRBJ1-3
CAISGTGDNEQFF	13	TRBV10-3	TRBJ2-1
CASSPPTGYGYTF	13	TRBV6-5	TRBJ1-2
CASSEQGGNQPQHF	14	TRBV6-1	TRBJ1-5
CASRGGGNHQETQYF	15	TRBV5-1	TRBJ2-5
CAWSVQRNEKLFF	13	TRBV30	TRBJ1-4
CASSEEFGGTEAFF	14	TRBV10-2	TRBJ1-1
CASSFLAGGTDTQYF	15	TRBV5-1	TRBJ2-3
CASSEKGAKETQYF	14	TRBV6-1	TRBJ2-5